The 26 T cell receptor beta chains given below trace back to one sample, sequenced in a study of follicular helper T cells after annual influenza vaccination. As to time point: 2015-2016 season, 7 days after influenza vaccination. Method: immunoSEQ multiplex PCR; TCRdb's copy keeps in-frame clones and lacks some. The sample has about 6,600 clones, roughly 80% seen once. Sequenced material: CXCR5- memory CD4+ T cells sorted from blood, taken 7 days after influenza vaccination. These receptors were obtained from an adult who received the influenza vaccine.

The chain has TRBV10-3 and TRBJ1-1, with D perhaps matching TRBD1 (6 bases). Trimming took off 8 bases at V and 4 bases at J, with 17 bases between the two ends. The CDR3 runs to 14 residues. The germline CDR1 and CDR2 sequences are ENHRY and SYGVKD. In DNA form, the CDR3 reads TGTGCCATCTCGCCAGGGGTGGGTAGCACTGAAGCTTTCTTT. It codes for CAISPGVGSTEAFF.

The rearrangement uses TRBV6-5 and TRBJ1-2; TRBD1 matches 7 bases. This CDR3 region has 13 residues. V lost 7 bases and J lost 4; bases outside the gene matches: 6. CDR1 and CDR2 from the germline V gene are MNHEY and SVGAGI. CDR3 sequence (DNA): TGTGCCAGCACTATGACAGGGCTCTATGGCTACACCTTC. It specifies CASTMTGLYGYTF.

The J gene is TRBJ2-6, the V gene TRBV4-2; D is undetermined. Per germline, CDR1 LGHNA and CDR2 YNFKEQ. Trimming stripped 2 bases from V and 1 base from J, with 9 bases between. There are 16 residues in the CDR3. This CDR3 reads CASSQSEASGANVLTF. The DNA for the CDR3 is TGTGCCAGCAGCCAAAGTGAGGCGTCTGGGGCCAACGTCCTGACTTTC.

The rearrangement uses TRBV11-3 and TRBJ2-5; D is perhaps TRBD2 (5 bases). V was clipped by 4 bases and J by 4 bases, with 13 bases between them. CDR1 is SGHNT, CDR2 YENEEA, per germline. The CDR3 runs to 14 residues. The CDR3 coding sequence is TGTGCCAGCAGCTCCCTGACCCGGGGAGAGACCCAGTACTTC. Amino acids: CASSSLTRGETQYF.

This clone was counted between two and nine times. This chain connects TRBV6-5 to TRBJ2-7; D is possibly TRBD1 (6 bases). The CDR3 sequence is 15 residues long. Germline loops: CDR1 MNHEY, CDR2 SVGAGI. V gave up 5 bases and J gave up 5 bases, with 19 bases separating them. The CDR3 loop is CASSATGTPADEQYF. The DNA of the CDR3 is TGTGCCAGCAGTGCGACCGGGACACCGGCCGACGAGCAGTACTTC.

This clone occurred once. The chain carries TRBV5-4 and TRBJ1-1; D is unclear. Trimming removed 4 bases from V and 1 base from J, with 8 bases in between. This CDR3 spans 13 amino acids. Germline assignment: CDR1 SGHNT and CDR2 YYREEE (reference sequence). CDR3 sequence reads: CASSPDPNTEAFF. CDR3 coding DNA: TGTGCCAGCAGCCCCGACCCGAACACTGAAGCTTTCTTT.

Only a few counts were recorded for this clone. CDR3 bases: TGCGCCAGCAGCTCGGACAGGGGGTACGAGCAGTACTTC. This encodes CASSSDRGYEQYF. The chain has TRBV5-1 and TRBJ2-7; TRBD1 matches 10 bases. This CDR3 is built from 13 residues. Germline V gene data show CDR1 as SGHRS and CDR2 as YFSETQ. After removal of 3 bases from V and 4 bases from J, the junction contained 1 base not matched to a gene.

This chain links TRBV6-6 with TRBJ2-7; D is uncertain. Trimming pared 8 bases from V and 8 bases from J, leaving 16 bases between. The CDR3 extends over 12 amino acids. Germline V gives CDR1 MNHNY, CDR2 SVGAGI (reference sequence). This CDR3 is CASLGDLLQQYF. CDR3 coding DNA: TGTGCCAGCTTAGGAGACCTCTTACAGCAGTACTTC.

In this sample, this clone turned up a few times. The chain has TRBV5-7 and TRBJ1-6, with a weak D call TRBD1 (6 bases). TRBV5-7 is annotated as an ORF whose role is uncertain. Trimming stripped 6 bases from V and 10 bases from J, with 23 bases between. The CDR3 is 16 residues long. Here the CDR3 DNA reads TGTGCCAGCACCCGGGGACGACTCAGGGGAGGCTCACCCCTCCACTTT. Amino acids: CASTRGRLRGGSPLHF.

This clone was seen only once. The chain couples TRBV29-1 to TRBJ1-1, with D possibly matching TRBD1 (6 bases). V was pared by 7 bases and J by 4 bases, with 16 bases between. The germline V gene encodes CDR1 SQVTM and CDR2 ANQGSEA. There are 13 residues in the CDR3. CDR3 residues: CSAPRLGGTEAFF. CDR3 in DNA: TGCAGCGCCCCCCGTTTAGGGGGCACTGAAGCTTTCTTT.

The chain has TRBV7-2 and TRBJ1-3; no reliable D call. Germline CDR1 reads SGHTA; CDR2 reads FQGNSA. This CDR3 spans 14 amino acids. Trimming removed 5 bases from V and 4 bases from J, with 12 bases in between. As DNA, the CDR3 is TGTGCCAGCAGCCCGTCCAAGGGAGGAAACACCATATATTTT. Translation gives CASSPSKGGNTIYF.

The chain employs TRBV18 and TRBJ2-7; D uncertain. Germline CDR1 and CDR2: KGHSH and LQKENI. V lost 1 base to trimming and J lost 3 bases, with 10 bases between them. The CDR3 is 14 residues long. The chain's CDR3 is CASSPLAGIYEQYF. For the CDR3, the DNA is TGTGCCAGCTCACCACTAGCAGGTATCTACGAGCAGTACTTC.

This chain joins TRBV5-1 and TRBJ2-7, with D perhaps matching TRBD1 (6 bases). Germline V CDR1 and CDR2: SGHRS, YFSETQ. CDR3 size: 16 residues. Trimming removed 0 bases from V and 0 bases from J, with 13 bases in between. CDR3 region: CASSLVQGPSSYEQYF. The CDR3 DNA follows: TGCGCCAGCAGCTTGGTGCAGGGGCCAAGCTCCTACGAGCAGTACTTC.

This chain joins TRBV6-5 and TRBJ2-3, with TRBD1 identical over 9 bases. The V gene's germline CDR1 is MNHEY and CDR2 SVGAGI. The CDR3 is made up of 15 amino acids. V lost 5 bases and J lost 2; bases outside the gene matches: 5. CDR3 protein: CASSLQGAPTDTQYF. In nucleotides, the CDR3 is TGTGCCAGCAGTCTACAGGGGGCCCCCACAGATACGCAGTATTTT.

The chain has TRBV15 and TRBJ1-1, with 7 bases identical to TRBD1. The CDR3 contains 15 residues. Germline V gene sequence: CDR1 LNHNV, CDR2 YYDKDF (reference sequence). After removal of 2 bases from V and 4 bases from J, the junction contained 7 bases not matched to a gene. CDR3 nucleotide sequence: TGTGCCACCAGCAGATTACAGACAGGGCGCACTGAAGCTTTCTTT. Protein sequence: CATSRLQTGRTEAFF.

The CDR3 coding sequence is TGCGCCAGCAGCTTGGACGGACAGTCGAGCAATCAGCCCCAGCATTTT. Translation: CASSLDGQSSNQPQHF. The chain couples TRBV5-1 to TRBJ1-5; a possible D gene is TRBD1 (6 bases). Trimming took 0 bases from V and 1 from J, leaving 11 bases between them. From germline, CDR1 is SGHRS and CDR2 YFSETQ. There are 16 residues in the CDR3. Full variable domain (missing parts from reference TRBV5-1 and TRBJ1-5): KAGVTQTPRYLIKTRGQQVTLSCSPISGHRSVSWYQQTPGQGLQFLFEYFSETQRNKGNFPGRFSGRQFSNSRSEMNVSTLELGDSALYLCASSLDGQSSNQPQHFGDGTRLSIL.

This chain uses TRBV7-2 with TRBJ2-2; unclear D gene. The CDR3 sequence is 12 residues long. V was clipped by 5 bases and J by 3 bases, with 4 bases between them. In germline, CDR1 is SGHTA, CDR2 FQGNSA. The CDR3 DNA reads TGTGCCAGCAGCAGTTACACCGGGGAGCTGTTTTTT. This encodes CASSSYTGELFF. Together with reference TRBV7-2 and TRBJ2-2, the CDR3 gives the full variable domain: GAGVSQSPSNKVTEKGKDVELRCDPISGHTALYWYRQSLGQGLEFLIYFQGNSAPDKSGLPSDRFSAERTGGSVSTLTIQRTQQEDSAVYLCASSSYTGELFFGEGSRLTVL.

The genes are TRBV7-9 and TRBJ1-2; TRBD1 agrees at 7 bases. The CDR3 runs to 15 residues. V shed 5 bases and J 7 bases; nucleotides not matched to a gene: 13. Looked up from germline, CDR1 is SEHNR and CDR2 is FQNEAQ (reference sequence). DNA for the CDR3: TGTGCCAGCAGCAGGGGGACAGCCTACCGCCTTGGCTACACCTTC. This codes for CASSRGTAYRLGYTF.

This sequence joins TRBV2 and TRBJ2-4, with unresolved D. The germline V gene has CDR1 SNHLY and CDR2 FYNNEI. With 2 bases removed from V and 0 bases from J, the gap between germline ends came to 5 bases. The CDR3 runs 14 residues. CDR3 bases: TGTGCCAGCAGTGAAACGTTAGCCAAAAACATTCAGTACTTC. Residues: CASSETLAKNIQYF.

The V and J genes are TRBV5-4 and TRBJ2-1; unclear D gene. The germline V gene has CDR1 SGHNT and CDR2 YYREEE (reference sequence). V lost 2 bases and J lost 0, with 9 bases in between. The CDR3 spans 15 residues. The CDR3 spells CASSFSQASYNEQFF. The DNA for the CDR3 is TGTGCCAGCAGCTTTAGTCAGGCCTCCTACAATGAGCAGTTCTTC. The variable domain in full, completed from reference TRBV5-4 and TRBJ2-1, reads ETGVTQSPTHLIKTRGQQVTLRCSSQSGHNTVSWYQQALGQGPQFIFQYYREEENGRGNFPPRFSGLQFPNYSSELNVNALELDDSALYLCASSFSQASYNEQFFGPGTRLTVL.

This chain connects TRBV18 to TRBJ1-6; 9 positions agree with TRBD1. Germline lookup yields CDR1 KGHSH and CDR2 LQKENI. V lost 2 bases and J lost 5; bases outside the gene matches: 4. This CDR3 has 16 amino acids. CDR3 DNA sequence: TGTGCCAGCTCACCAGCCGACAGGGGGAATAATTCACCCCTCCACTTT. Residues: CASSPADRGNNSPLHF.

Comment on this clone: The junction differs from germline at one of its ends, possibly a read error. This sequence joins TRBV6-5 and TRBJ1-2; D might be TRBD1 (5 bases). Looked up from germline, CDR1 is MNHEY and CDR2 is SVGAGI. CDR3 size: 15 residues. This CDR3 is CASSYGGGTPSYWAF. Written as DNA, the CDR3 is TGTGCCAGCAGTTACGGCGGTGGGACCCCTTCTTACTGGGCCTTC.

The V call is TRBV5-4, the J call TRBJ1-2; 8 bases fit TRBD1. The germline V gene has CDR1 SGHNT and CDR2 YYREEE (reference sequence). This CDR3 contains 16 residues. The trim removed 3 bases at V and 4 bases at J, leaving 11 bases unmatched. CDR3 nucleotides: TGTGCCAGCAGCTCACAGCAGGGGGCAATAGGCTATGGCTACACCTTC. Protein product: CASSSQQGAIGYGYTF.

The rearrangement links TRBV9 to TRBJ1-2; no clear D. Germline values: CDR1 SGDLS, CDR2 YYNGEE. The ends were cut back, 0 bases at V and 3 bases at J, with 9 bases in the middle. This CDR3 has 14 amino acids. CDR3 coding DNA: TGTGCCAGCAGCGTAGCCCACCAGGACTATGGCTACACCTTC. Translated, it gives CASSVAHQDYGYTF. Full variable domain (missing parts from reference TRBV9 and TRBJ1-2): DSGVTQTPKHLITATGQRVTLRCSPRSGDLSVYWYQQSLDQGLQFLIQYYNGEERAKGNILERFSAQQFPDLHSELNLSSLELGDSALYFCASSVAHQDYGYTFGSGTRLTVV.

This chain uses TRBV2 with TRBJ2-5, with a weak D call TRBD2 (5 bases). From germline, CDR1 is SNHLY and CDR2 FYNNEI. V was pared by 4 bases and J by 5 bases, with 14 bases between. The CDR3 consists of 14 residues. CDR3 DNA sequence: TGTGCCAGCAGTGTTGGAGGAATACAGGAGACCCAGTACTTC. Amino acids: CASSVGGIQETQYF.

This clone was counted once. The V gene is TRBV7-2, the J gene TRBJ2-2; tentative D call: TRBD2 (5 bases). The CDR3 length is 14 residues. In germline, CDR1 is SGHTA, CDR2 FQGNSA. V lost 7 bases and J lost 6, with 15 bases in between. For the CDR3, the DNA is TGTGCCAGCACAACCGGGATTAAGCCCGGGGAGCTGTTTTTT. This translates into CASTTGIKPGELFF.